Listed below are T cell receptor beta chains from one sample, sequenced in a study of cytomegalovirus exposure and HLA in healthy donors. The method was immunoSEQ multiplex PCR; TCRdb's version includes in-frame clones alone and lacks a portion of them. The sample holds more than 100,000 clones. The sample comprised PBMCs. Source of these receptors: a man in his forties or fifties in good health and CMV-seronegative. CDR3s include the opening cysteine and the closing phenylalanine or tryptophan.

v_gene,CDR3aa
TRBV28,CASSLYGTGGFRSGANVLTF
TRBV6-5,CASRQQGTNSPLHF
TRBV11-3,CASSFPGGEQYF
TRBV7-2,CASSLVQGQGTSYEQYF
TRBV6-6,CASTVGQGYNQPQHF
TRBV7-2,CASSLLGVSNQPQHF
TRBV28,CASSTVGTPWSNGYTF
TRBV9,CASSPRSWSSGGASGANVLTF
TRBV7-8,CASSTTTGVGTEAFF
TRBV21-1,CATKPRDRQKITDTQYF
TRBV5-1,CASSAEGTQYF
TRBV19,CASTIQGNYGYTF
TRBV25-1,CASSESQAGLQETQYF
TRBV30,CAWNDRGDTQYF
TRBV19,CASSTTQNDRISPLHF
TRBV28,CASSLTGAGNTIYF